This TCR beta chain was recovered during a study of shared clonotypes between healthy human individuals. The study, taken as a whole, reports: Sequencing depth was a factor that was expected to affect clonotype sharing among donors.

This clone was found once. The antigen remains undetermined. Here immunoSEQ multiplex PCR was the method, and the copy in TCRdb shows in-frame clones only, minus some. In the table there are 2 million to 2.5 million clones, approximately 95% of which are singletons. All participating donors were Caucasian adults from Nashville, Tennessee. The germline gives CDR1 MNHEY, CDR2 SMNVEV (reference sequence). The CDR3 extends over 13 amino acids. V gave up 3 bases and J gave up 9 bases, with 12 bases separating them. What was sequenced was naive CD4+ T cells from PBMCs. Subset described: CD45RA+ positively selected. This chain connects TRBV27 to TRBJ2-1, with D uncertain. The sequence derives from a young man in good health. Some clones in this sample may be carry-over from other donors' samples. The CDR3 here is CASSFPVGIEQFF. In DNA, the CDR3 is TGTGCCAGCAGTTTCCCGGTGGGGATTGAGCAGTTCTTC.